This T cell receptor (beta chain) is from a study of cytotoxic CD8 clonotypes in ibrutinib-treated CLL. Study overall: There were, on average, 255,043 productive templates and some 90,000 productive rearrangements per sample.

The CDR3 runs 15 residues. Per the germline V gene, CDR1 is MGHRA and CDR2 is YSYEKL. After removal of 5 bases from V and 0 bases from J, the junction contained 5 bases not matched to a gene. Study findings and constraints: Higher circulating CD8+ T-cell counts strongly accompanied higher baseline clonality, above age-matched healthy donors. Stable or contracted on treatment, public clonotypes were also uncommon.

The assay was immunoSEQ multiplex PCR, and TCRdb's table has in-frame clones only and misses some. The sample shows some 85,000 clones, 77% of them seen only once. Note on this clone: Its antigen is unidentified.

The source of roughly 2.1 micrograms of genomic DNA for TCR beta libraries was cryopreserved PBMCs. This TCR derives from a human donor with chronic lymphocytic leukemia. The rearrangement links TRBV4-1 to TRBJ2-3; TRBD2 matches 7 bases. Here the sequenced sample was PBMCs, taken after 24 months of ibrutinib treatment. CDR3 sequence reads: CASSFSSGSTDTQYF. Here the CDR3 DNA reads TGCGCCAGCAGCTTTTCTAGCGGTAGCACAGATACGCAGTATTTT.